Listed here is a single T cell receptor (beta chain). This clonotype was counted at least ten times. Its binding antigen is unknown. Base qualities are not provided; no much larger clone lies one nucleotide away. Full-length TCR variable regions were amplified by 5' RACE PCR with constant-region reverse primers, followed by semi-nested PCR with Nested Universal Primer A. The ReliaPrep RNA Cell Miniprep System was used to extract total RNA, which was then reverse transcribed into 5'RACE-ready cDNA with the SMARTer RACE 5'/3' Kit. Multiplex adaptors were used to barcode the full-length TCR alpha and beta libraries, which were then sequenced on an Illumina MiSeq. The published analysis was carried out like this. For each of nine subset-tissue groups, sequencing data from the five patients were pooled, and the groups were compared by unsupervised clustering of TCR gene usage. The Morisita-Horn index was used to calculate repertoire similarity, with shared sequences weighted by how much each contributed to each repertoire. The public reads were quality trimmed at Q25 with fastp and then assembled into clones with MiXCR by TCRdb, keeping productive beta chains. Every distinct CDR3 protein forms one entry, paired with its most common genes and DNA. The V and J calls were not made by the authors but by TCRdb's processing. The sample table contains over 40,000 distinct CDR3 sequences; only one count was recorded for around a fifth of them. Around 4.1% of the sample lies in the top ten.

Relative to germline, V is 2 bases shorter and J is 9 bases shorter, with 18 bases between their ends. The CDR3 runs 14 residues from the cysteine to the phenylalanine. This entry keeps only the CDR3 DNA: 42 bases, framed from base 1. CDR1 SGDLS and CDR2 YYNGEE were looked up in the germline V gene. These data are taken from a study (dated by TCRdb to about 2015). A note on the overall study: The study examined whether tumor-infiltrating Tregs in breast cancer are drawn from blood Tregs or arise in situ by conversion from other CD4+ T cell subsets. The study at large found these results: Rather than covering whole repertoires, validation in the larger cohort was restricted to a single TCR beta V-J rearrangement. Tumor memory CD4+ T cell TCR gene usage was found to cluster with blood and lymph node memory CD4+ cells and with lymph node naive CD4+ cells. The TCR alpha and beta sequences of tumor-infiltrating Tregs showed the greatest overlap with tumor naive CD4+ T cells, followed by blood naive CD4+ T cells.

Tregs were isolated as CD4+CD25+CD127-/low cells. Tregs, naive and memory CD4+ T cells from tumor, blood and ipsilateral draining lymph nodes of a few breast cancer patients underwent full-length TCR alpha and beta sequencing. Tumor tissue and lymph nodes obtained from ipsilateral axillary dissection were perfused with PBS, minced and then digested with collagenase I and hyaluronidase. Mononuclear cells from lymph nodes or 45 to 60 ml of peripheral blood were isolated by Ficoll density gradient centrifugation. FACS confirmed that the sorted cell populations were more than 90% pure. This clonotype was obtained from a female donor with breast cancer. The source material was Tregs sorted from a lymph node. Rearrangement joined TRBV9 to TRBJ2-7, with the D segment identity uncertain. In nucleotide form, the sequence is TGTGCCAGCAGCGTGGTGGACCGAGACGGACGGCAGTACTTC. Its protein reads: CASSVVDRDGRQYF.